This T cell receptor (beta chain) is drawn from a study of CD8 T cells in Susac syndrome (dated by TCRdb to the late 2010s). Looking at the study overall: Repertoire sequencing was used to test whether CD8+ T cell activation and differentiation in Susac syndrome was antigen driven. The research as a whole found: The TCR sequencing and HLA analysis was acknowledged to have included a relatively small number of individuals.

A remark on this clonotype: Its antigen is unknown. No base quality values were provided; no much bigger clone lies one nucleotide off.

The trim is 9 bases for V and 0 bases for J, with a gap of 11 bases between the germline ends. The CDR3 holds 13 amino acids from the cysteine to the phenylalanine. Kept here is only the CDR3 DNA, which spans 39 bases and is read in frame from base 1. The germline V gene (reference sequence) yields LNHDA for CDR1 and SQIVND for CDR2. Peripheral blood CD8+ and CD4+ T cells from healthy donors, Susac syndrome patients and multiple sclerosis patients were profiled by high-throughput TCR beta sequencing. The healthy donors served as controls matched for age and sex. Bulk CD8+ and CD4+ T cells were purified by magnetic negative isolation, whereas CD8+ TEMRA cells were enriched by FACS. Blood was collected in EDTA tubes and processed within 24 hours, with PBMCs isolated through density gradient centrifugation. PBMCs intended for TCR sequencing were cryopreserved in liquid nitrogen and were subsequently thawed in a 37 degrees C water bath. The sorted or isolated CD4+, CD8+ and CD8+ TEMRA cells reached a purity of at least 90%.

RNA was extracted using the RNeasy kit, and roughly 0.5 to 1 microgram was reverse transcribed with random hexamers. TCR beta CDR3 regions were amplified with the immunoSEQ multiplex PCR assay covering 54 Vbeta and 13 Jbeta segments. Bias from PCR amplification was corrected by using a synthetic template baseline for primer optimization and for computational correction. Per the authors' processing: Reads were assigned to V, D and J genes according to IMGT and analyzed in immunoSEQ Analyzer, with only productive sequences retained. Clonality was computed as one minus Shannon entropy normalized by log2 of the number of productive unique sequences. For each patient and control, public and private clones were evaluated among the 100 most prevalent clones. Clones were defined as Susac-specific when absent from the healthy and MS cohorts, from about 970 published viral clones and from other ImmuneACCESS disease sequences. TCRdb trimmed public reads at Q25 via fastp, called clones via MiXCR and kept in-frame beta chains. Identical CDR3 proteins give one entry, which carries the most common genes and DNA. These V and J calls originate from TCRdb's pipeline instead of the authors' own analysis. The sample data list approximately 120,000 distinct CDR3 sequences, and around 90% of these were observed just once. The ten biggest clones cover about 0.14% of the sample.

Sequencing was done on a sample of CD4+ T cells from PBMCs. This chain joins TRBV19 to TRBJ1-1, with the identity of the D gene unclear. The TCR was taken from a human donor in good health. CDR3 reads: CASIGLMNTEAFF. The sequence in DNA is TGTGCCAGCATAGGGCTCATGAACACTGAAGCTTTCTTT.